This T cell receptor (beta chain) was captured in a study of T cells in Graves' hyperthyroidism and ophthalmopathy (dated by TCRdb to about 2019). Looking at the study overall: Peripheral blood samples were taken at the time of initial diagnosis, prior to any treatment. In addition, the study compared T-cell repertoires in thyroid tissue and in blood from five or six Graves' hyperthyroidism patients. A discovery cohort of roughly 96 patients, approximately 45 with Graves' ophthalmopathy and about 58 with stable Graves' hyperthyroidism, was used to find distinguishing TCR V-J signatures. The paper describes TCR Vbeta CDR3 sequencing of 140 or so peripheral blood samples, made up of 43 ophthalmopathy patients, around 78 hyperthyroidism patients and 17 progressor patients. Prospective prediction of ophthalmopathy was tested in an independent validation cohort of about 19 hyperthyroidism patients and 15 to 17 patients who later progressed to ophthalmopathy. After blood sampling, hyperthyroidism patients were treated with methimazole at a starting dose of 30 mg daily, and ophthalmopathy patients were treated with high-dose intravenous methylprednisolone. The 85 to 100 discovery patients were divided at random into training and test sets in a 7:3 ratio. Study-level results and caveats: A model built on a 13 V-J signature distinguished ophthalmopathy from stable hyperthyroidism, reaching about 88% sensitivity and 81.08% specificity in cross-validation and 80%/75% in testing. In validation, the model predicted progression to ophthalmopathy with 60% to 71% sensitivity and about 72% specificity, a median of approximately 6.7 months before onset. No statistical method was used to fix the sample size in advance, and group allocation was not hidden from the investigators. Most expanded thyroid clonotypes (frequency above 0.001) were also found in blood, which suggests that blood repertoires may mirror thyroid immune responses.

The CDR1 and CDR2 encoded by the germline V gene are MDHEN and SYDVKM. V and J are trimmed by 10 bases and 6 bases, and the gene matches miss 6 bases of the junction. The CDR3 covers 13 residues, taking in both the cysteine and the phenylalanine. Only the CDR3 DNA is retained, 39 bases long and in frame from the first base. Stable Graves' hyperthyroidism was defined as the absence of progression to ophthalmopathy over 18 months of follow-up. Hyperthyroidism patients were aged 18 to 65 years and newly diagnosed, with disease duration of less than 2 months. The study excluded patients with uncontrolled infections, other autoimmune diseases, pregnancy or lactation. Clinical symptoms, serum thyroxine and TRAb, thyroid ultrasound, and orbital computed tomography formed the basis for the diagnoses. Ficoll-Paque density gradient centrifugation was used to isolate PBMCs from under 11 ml of fresh peripheral blood. Total RNA was extracted using Trizol reagent, and RNA quality was assessed on an Agilent 2100 Bioanalyzer.

This clonotype was detected only a few times. Its specific antigen is unknown. No much larger clone exists at a distance of one base, and base qualities are not known. TCR beta CDR3 regions were amplified from RNA transcripts. The TCR CDR3 was subjected to a first round of RT-PCR using the HTBI primer set and the Qiagen OneStep RT-PCR kit. The libraries were constructed in a second round of multiplex PCR and then size-selected and purified. Paired-end sequencing of the libraries was performed with 100 bp reads on an Illumina HiSeq2000. Concerning the study's data processing: SOAPnuke was used to process the raw data, removing reads that contained adapters or uncalled bases, had a mean Phred below 15, or lacked an exact match to the constant primer or identifier. COPE v1.2.5 was used to merge the high-quality paired reads, and each unique nucleotide sequence was defined as a clonotype. MiTCR v1.1 was used to align the clonotypes against IMGT TRBV, TRBD and TRBJ reference segments. The analysis was restricted to V-J combinations with a frequency above 0.0001, which together covered just over 99% of the repertoires. The TCS score was defined as the ratio of F50 (clonal expansion) to E x V (chaos), calculated using BLOSUM62-based TCRdist between CDR3 peptides within each V-J. Welch's t-statistics and random forest reduced fewer than 600 V-J features to roughly 13, which were used in a naive Bayes classifier (R e1071). The raw public reads went through TCRdb reprocessing: fastp at Q25, MiXCR clone calling, in-frame beta chains kept. Entries are consolidated by CDR3 protein sequence, retaining the most common genes and DNA. The authors' filters were not applied to this entry. The sample table lists around 350,000 distinct CDR3 sequences, 15% to 20% of them with a count of one. The biggest ten clones account for about 4% of the sample.

The clonotype originates from a woman aged 18-30 years with Graves' hyperthyroidism. The sequenced sample was blood. The rearrangement joined TRBV28 to TRBJ1-6; 7 central bases correspond to TRBD1. The bases are TGTGCCATCCGGGACAGTGTTAATTCACCCCTCCACTTT. Translated, this gives CAIRDSVNSPLHF. The entire variable domain, with the stretches around the CDR3 drawn from the reference TRBV28 and TRBJ1-6 proteins, is DVKVTQSSRYLVKRTGEKVFLECVQDMDHENMFWYRQDPGLGLRLIYFSYDVKMKEKGDIPEGYSVSREKKERFSLILESASTNQTSMYLCAIRDSVNSPLHFGNGTRLTVT.